Presented here are 22 T cell receptor beta chains from one specimen sequenced in a study of blood T cells in healthy people across ages. A J-beta primer mix and a sample-barcoded 5' primer were used in a second PCR of about 7 to 12 cycles. Via MiXCR, TCRdb re-called the 5' RACE reads, giving one row per CDR3 protein. In the table there are around 1.5 million distinct CDR3 sequences, around 36% of which are singletons. The specimen sequenced was blood. All receptors derive from a woman in her 30s in good health.

This clonotype was found many times. V gene TRBV25-1 combines with J gene TRBJ1-4; TRBD1 aligns across 11 bases. CDR1 is MGHDK and CDR2 is SYGVNS in the germline V gene. V trimming: 6 bases; J trimming: 7 bases; junction bases outside the gene matches: 7. The CDR3 runs to 15 residues. As DNA, the CDR3 is TGTGCCAGCAGCGATAGGGACAGGGGGGCTGAAAAACTGTTTTTT. It encodes CASSDRDRGAEKLFF.

The rearrangement joins TRBV18 to TRBJ2-1; 9 bases fit TRBD2. CDR3 size: 16 residues. Germline V gives CDR1 KGHSH, CDR2 LQKENI. V trimming: 7 bases; J trimming: 7 bases; junction bases outside the gene matches: 14. The CDR3 reads CASFTIGGRAWNEQFF. The CDR3 DNA sequence: TGTGCCAGCTTCACCATCGGCGGGAGGGCCTGGAATGAGCAGTTCTTC.

This clonotype was seen only a few times. The junction departs from germline at one end; a sequencing error may be responsible. J is TRBJ2-3 and V is TRBV13, with D perhaps matching TRBD2 (5 bases). CDR3 length equals 16 residues. Germline V CDR1 and CDR2: PRHDT, FYEKMQ (reference sequence). In DNA form, the CDR3 reads TGCGCCAGCAGCTTGGCTGGACGGACTGGCACAGATACGCAGTATTTT. Its translation is CASSLAGRTGTDTQYF.

V usage is TRBV7-3 and J usage is TRBJ2-2; TRBD2 matches at 10 bases. Germline V gives CDR1 SGHTA, CDR2 FQGTGA. With V trimmed by 2 bases and J by 5 bases, 8 bases remained unmatched. This CDR3 is built from 17 residues. CDR3 protein: CASSLASGGAGTGELFF. CDR3 coding DNA: TGTGCCAGCAGCTTAGCGAGCGGGGGGGCCGGAACCGGGGAGCTGTTTTTT.

This clonotype was recorded at least ten times. The chain has TRBV20-1 and TRBJ2-3, with D perhaps matching TRBD2 (5 bases). V shed 3 bases and J shed 1 base, with 17 bases lying between them. Germline CDR1 and CDR2: DFQATT and SNEGSKA (reference sequence). The CDR3 has 16 residues. CDR3 protein: CSARRAGGAGTDTQYF. The CDR3 DNA reads TGCAGTGCTAGGCGCGCGGGCGGAGCTGGCACAGATACGCAGTATTTT.

This clonotype was observed many times. This chain connects TRBV10-3 to TRBJ2-5, with D maybe TRBD2 (6 bases). This CDR3 is 14 amino acids long. Trimming removed 3 bases at V and 4 bases at J, with 12 bases between. Germline CDR1 is ENHRY and CDR2 is SYGVKD. Here the CDR3 DNA reads TGTGCCATCAGTGATACTGGAGGGAGAGAGACCCAGTACTTC. It codes for CAISDTGGRETQYF.

This clonotype has just a few counts. The chain uses TRBV3-1 and TRBJ1-1; D unclear. V dropped 4 bases and J dropped 1 base, with 10 bases sitting between them. Germline V gives CDR1 LGHDT, CDR2 YNNKEL (reference sequence). The CDR3 totals 14 residues. The DNA of the CDR3 is TGTGCCAGCAGCCTCGACACGAGGAACACTGAAGCTTTCTTT. Translated: CASSLDTRNTEAFF.

There are a few counts of this clonotype. V and J are TRBV10-3 and TRBJ2-7; weak D call: TRBD2 (7 bases). The CDR3 is 15 amino acids. Germline CDR1 and CDR2: ENHRY and SYGVKD. V was clipped by 8 bases and J by 7 bases, with 24 bases between them. The CDR3 nucleotides are TGTGCCATCGGCTTGGGGGGAGGGGGTTACAATGAGCAGTACTTC. This translates into CAIGLGGGGYNEQYF.

In its sample, this clonotype was seen many times. The CDR3 reads CSVERTSSKTQYF. CDR3 coding DNA: TGCAGCGTTGAACGGACTAGCTCGAAGACCCAGTACTTC. The rearrangement links TRBV29-1 to TRBJ2-5; 8 bases are shared with TRBD2. The V segment lost 2 bases and the J segment 6 bases; nucleotides outside the gene matches: 5. Germline V gene data show CDR1 as SQVTM and CDR2 as ANQGSEA. This CDR3 comprises 13 residues.

This clonotype was seen a few times. The gene calls are TRBV7-9 and TRBJ2-7, with 10 bases fitting TRBD1. CDR1 SEHNR and CDR2 FQNEAQ come from the germline V gene (reference sequence). Trimming took 6 bases from V and 6 from J; bases not matched to a gene: 8. CDR3 length: 14 residues. This CDR3 is CASSPGTGDREQYF. CDR3 DNA: TGTGCCAGCAGTCCCGGGACAGGGGATCGCGAGCAGTACTTC.

This clonotype occurred a few times. This chain joins TRBV20-1 and TRBJ1-2; possibly TRBD1 for D (6 bases). The germline gives CDR1 DFQATT, CDR2 SNEGSKA (reference sequence). This CDR3 has 16 amino acids. Trimming took 0 bases from V and 2 from J, leaving 16 bases between them. The CDR3 nucleotides read TGCAGTGCTAGAGACCCAATTAAGGGGGAGAACTATGGCTACACCTTC. Protein: CSARDPIKGENYGYTF.

The rearrangement uses TRBV5-1 and TRBJ2-7, with 9 bases aligning to TRBD1. The V gene's germline CDR1 is SGHRS and CDR2 YFSETQ. The trim removed 3 bases at V and 6 bases at J, leaving 7 bases unmatched. The CDR3 spans 14 residues. CDR3 bases: TGCGCCAGCAGCTCAGGGGACAGGGCCTCCGAGCAGTACTTC. Protein sequence: CASSSGDRASEQYF.

The chain combines TRBV27 with TRBJ2-5, with D perhaps given as TRBD1 or TRBD2 (6 bases each). The germline CDR1 and CDR2 sequences are MNHEY and SMNVEV (reference sequence). The CDR3 spans 16 residues. V gave up 8 bases and J gave up 4 bases, with 23 bases separating them. The CDR3 region is CASGLFPPGGGETQYF. The CDR3 coding sequence is TGTGCCAGCGGACTTTTCCCCCCCGGGGGCGGAGAGACCCAGTACTTC.

Remarks on this clonotype: This could be a read error, since a much larger clone is one nucleotide away. The genes are TRBV5-1 and TRBJ2-7; TRBD1 or TRBD2 may be the D gene (5 bases each). The CDR3 runs to 14 residues. V lost 3 bases and J lost 2, with 12 bases in between. Germline V gene sequence: CDR1 SGHRS, CDR2 YFSETQ. The CDR3 here is CASSWDAATYEQYF. The CDR3, as DNA: TGCGCCAGCAGCTGGGACGCAGCCACCTACGAGCAGTACTTC. Full variable domain (rest looked up from reference TRBV5-1 and TRBJ2-7): KAGVTQTPRYLIKTRGQQVTLSCSPISGHRSVSWYQQTPGQGLQFLFEYFSETQRNKGNFPGRFSGRQFSNSRSEMNVSTLELGDSALYLCASSWDAATYEQYFGPGTRLTVT.

This clonotype was seen a handful of times. CDR3 nucleotides: TGTGCCAGCAGTTACTCGGGACAGGGGGCCCGGCGGGTAAATGGCTACACCTTC. Protein product: CASSYSGQGARRVNGYTF. The chain joins TRBV6-5 to TRBJ1-2; 12 bases line up with TRBD1. The trim removed 0 bases at V and 6 bases at J, leaving 11 bases unmatched. Germline V gives CDR1 MNHEY, CDR2 SVGAGI. There are 18 residues in the CDR3.

The V gene is TRBV28, the J gene TRBJ2-6; tentatively, D is TRBD1 or TRBD2 (6 bases each). V lost 5 bases and J lost 3, with 17 bases in between. This CDR3 contains 17 residues. Per the germline V gene, CDR1 is MDHEN and CDR2 is SYDVKM. As DNA, the CDR3 is TGTGCCAGCAGTCCCCATCGAGGGGGGTATGGGGCCAACGTCCTGACTTTC. Protein: CASSPHRGGYGANVLTF.

This clonotype was observed a few times. At one of its ends the junction is not consistent with the germline gene, which may arise from a read error. The chain links TRBV6-6 to TRBJ2-1; D possibly corresponds to TRBD2 (5 bases). Germline V gene data show CDR1 as MNHNY and CDR2 as SVGAGI (reference sequence). CDR3 length equals 13 residues. CDR3 sequence: CASTLSRAGEQFF. The CDR3 DNA is TGCGCCAGCACCTTATCCCGGGCGGGTGAGCAGTTCTTC.

There are many counts of this clonotype. The rearrangement joins TRBV7-3 to TRBJ2-3; D is possibly TRBD1 (5 bases). V lost 1 base and J lost 1, with 12 bases in between. The CDR3 totals 16 residues. Germline loops: CDR1 SGHTA, CDR2 FQGTGA. CDR3 residues: CASSLSTDTGTDTQYF. CDR3 sequence (DNA): TGTGCCAGCAGCTTAAGTACGGACACCGGCACAGATACGCAGTATTTT.

The chain recombines TRBV3-1 with TRBJ2-5; 9 nucleotides line up with TRBD1. The J call may be faulty, since TRBJ2-7 better matches the DNA end. The CDR3 covers 14 residues. CDR1 is LGHDT, CDR2 YNNKEL, per germline (reference sequence). CDR3 DNA sequence: TGTGCCAGCAGGAGACAGGGGGGAGGCAACGAGCAGTACTTC. Its protein product is CASRRQGGGNEQYF.

This clonotype was observed a few times. The rearrangement links TRBV7-9 to TRBJ1-2, with TRBD1 identical over 8 bases. CDR3 length equals 14 residues. From germline, CDR1 is SEHNR and CDR2 FQNEAQ (reference sequence). The J segment lost 4 bases and the V segment lost 6 bases, leaving 7 bases of the junction unmatched. CDR3 loop: CASSSGTGPYGYTF. The CDR3, as DNA: TGTGCCAGCAGTTCCGGGACAGGCCCCTATGGCTACACCTTC.

The genes are TRBV7-2 and TRBJ1-2; the match to TRBD1 covers 7 bases. The V gene end was trimmed by 6 bases and the J gene end by 9 bases; junction bases not matched to a gene: 10. The germline V gene encodes CDR1 SGHTA and CDR2 FQGNSA. The CDR3 is 13 amino acids. The CDR3 sequence is CASSFRQGGCYTF. CDR3 bases: TGTGCCAGCAGTTTTCGACAGGGCGGATGCTACACCTTC.

This rearrangement joins TRBV7-3 to TRBJ2-1; 8 bases are shared with TRBD2. Germline CDR1 is SGHTA and CDR2 is FQGTGA. J lost 9 bases, V lost 5 bases, and 9 bases had no gene match. The CDR3 consists of 14 residues. The chain's CDR3 is CASSPTSASSEQFF. The CDR3 nucleotides read TGTGCCAGCAGCCCGACTAGCGCGTCGTCTGAGCAGTTCTTC.